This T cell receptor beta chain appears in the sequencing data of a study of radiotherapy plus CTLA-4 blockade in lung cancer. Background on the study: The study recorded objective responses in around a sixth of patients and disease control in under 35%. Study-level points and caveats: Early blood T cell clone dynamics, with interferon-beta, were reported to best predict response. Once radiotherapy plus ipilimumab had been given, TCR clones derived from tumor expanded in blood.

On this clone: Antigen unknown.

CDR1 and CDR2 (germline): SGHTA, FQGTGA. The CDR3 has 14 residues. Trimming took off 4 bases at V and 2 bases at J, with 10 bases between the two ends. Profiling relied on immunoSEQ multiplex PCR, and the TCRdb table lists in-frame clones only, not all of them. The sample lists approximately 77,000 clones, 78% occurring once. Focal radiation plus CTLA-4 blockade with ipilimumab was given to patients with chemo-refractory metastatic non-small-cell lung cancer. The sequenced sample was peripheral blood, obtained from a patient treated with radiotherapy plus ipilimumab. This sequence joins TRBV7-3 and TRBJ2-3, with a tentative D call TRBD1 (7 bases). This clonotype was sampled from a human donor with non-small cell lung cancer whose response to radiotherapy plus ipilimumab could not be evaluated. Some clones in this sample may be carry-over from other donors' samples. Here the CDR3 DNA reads TGTGCCAGCAGCTCCAGGGGGGACACAGATACGCAGTATTTT. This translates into CASSSRGDTDTQYF. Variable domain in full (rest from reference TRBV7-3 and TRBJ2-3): GAGVSQTPSNKVTEKGKYVELRCDPISGHTALYWYRQSLGQGPEFLIYFQGTGAADDSGLPNDRFFAVRPEGSVSTLKIQRTERGDSAVYLCASSSRGDTDTQYFGPGTRLTVL.